What follows are 23 T cell receptor beta chains derived from one specimen sequenced in a study of T cells in localized non-small cell lung cancer. Profiling relied on immunoSEQ multiplex PCR, and the TCRdb table lists in-frame clones only, not all of them. The table has some 24,000 clones, approximately 86% seen once. Sample: peripheral blood, taken before any cancer treatment. Receptors originate from a male donor older than 55 with stage II squamous cell lung carcinoma.

The genes are TRBV5-1 and TRBJ1-5; 7 bases map to TRBD1. V shed 5 bases, J shed 4 bases, and the junction held 6 bases outside the gene matches. Per germline, CDR1 SGHRS and CDR2 YFSETQ. The CDR3 totals 14 residues. The DNA of the CDR3 is TGCGCCAGCAGTCCGACAGGGACAAATCAGCCCCAGCATTTT. Protein: CASSPTGTNQPQHF.

This chain links TRBV15 with TRBJ2-7; maybe TRBD1 (5 bases). Germline V CDR1 and CDR2: LNHNV, YYDKDF (reference sequence). This CDR3 comprises 15 residues. V was trimmed by 4 bases and J by 5 bases, leaving 18 bases between them. CDR3 residues: CATSMTRARMDEQYF. The DNA of the CDR3 is TGTGCCACCAGCATGACCAGGGCGCGGATGGACGAGCAGTACTTC.

The chain employs TRBV7-9 and TRBJ1-3; D ambiguous. Trimming shortened V by 3 bases and J by 4 bases, and 13 bases separated the two germline ends. The V gene's germline CDR1 is SEHNR and CDR2 FQNEAQ (reference sequence). CDR3 size: 15 residues. The CDR3 loop is CASSFPSWEGNTIYF. CDR3 in DNA: TGTGCCAGCAGCTTCCCTTCATGGGAAGGAAACACCATATATTTT.

The rearrangement uses TRBV5-5 and TRBJ2-7, with 10 bases lining up with TRBD1. The CDR3 loop spans 14 amino acids. V shed 7 bases and J 4 bases; nucleotides not matched to a gene: 8. Germline CDR1 reads SGHKS; CDR2 reads YYEKEE (reference sequence). In DNA form, the CDR3 reads TGTGCCAGCGCTAGGACAGGGGGACGGTACGAGCAGTACTTC. Amino acid sequence: CASARTGGRYEQYF. The full variable domain, in which reference TRBV5-5 and TRBJ2-7 provide the parts outside the CDR3, is DAGVTQSPTHLIKTRGQQVTLRCSPISGHKSVSWYQQVLGQGPQFIFQYYEKEERGRGNFPDRFSARQFPNYSSELNVNALLLGDSALYLCASARTGGRYEQYFGPGTRLTVT.

The chain couples TRBV5-4 to TRBJ1-4; 11 bases match TRBD1. V trimming: 4 bases; J trimming: 7 bases; junction bases outside the gene matches: 3. CDR3 size: 14 residues. Germline V gives CDR1 SGHNT, CDR2 YYREEE (reference sequence). The CDR3 DNA sequence: TGTGCCAGCAGCGGACAGGGGGCAGGTGAAAAACTGTTTTTT. Translated, it gives CASSGQGAGEKLFF. The complete variable domain, with remaining parts taken from reference TRBV5-4 and TRBJ1-4, reads ETGVTQSPTHLIKTRGQQVTLRCSSQSGHNTVSWYQQALGQGPQFIFQYYREEENGRGNFPPRFSGLQFPNYSSELNVNALELDDSALYLCASSGQGAGEKLFFGSGTQLSVL.

A few counts support this clone. The J gene is TRBJ2-7, the V gene TRBV28; unclear D gene. V was clipped by 5 bases and J by 9 bases, with 14 bases between them. The CDR3 is 12 residues long. Germline loops: CDR1 MDHEN, CDR2 SYDVKM. Here the CDR3 reads CASSLNTLGQYF. The DNA of the CDR3 is TGTGCCAGCAGTCTCAACACCTTAGGGCAGTACTTC.

This clone was counted once. The chain has TRBV6-1 and TRBJ2-1; D is unresolved. There are 15 residues in the CDR3. Between the trimmed V and J ends, which lost 1 base and 7 bases, there was a span of 14 bases. Germline V gene lookup returns CDR1 MNHNS and CDR2 SASEGT. The CDR3 here is CASSEGWAGGNEQFF. Written as DNA, the CDR3 is TGTGCCAGCAGTGAAGGGTGGGCAGGTGGAAATGAGCAGTTCTTC.

The rearrangement links TRBV6-6 to TRBJ1-6, with D hard to call. V was shortened by 4 bases and J by 7 bases, with 11 bases between the two germline ends. The CDR3 contains 14 residues. The germline CDR1 and CDR2 sequences are MNHNY and SVGAGI (reference sequence). The CDR3 DNA follows: TGTGCCAGCAGTTCCAACGGACCGAATTCACCCCTCCACTTT. Protein: CASSSNGPNSPLHF.

The chain uses TRBV6-1 and TRBJ1-1; D may be TRBD1 (6 bases). The CDR3 extends over 14 amino acids. The germline V gene has CDR1 MNHNS and CDR2 SASEGT. Trimming took 6 bases from V and 0 from J, leaving 11 bases between them. CDR3 in amino acids: CASSRTALNTEAFF. The CDR3, as DNA: TGTGCCAGCAGCAGGACAGCGTTGAACACTGAAGCTTTCTTT.

Comment on this clone: An end of the junction does not agree with germline; a read error may underlie this. The V gene is TRBV6-5, the J gene TRBJ2-7; possible D gene TRBD2, 5 bases. CDR3 length: 13 residues. Germline V gives CDR1 MNHEY, CDR2 SVGAGI. CDR3 bases: TGTGCCAGCAGGTACTCCGGGGCCTACGAGCAGTACTTC. Amino acid sequence: CASRYSGAYEQYF.

The rearrangement links TRBV19 to TRBJ2-1, with 8 nucleotides matching TRBD2. The germline gives CDR1 LNHDA, CDR2 SQIVND (reference sequence). Unmatched junction bases numbered 8, after V lost 8 bases and J lost 2 bases. CDR3 size: 15 residues. The CDR3, as DNA: TGTGCCAGTTGTGTTTCGGGGGGGGCCTACAATGAGCAGTTCTTC. This codes for CASCVSGGAYNEQFF.

The chain is built from TRBV9 and TRBJ2-1; TRBD1 aligns across 9 bases. In germline, CDR1 is SGDLS, CDR2 YYNGEE. This CDR3 is built from 15 residues. Trimming cost V 3 bases and J 4 bases; bases outside gene matches: 5. Here the CDR3 reads CASSDRDRVYNEQFF. CDR3 coding DNA: TGTGCCAGCAGCGACCGGGACAGGGTATACAATGAGCAGTTCTTC. Using reference TRBV9 and TRBJ2-1 for the parts outside the CDR3, the full variable domain is DSGVTQTPKHLITATGQRVTLRCSPRSGDLSVYWYQQSLDQGLQFLIQYYNGEERAKGNILERFSAQQFPDLHSELNLSSLELGDSALYFCASSDRDRVYNEQFFGPGTRLTVL.

This sequence joins TRBV28 and TRBJ2-1; possible D gene TRBD1, 5 bases. The V gene's germline CDR1 is MDHEN and CDR2 SYDVKM. The V and J ends lost 8 bases and 9 bases respectively, with 11 bases between them. The CDR3 consists of 11 residues. The DNA of the CDR3 is TGTGCCAGCGGGGCTCCCCCTGAGCAGTTCTTC. This encodes CASGAPPEQFF.

CDR3 nucleotides: TGTGCCAGCAGCTCAGTTCAGGGCAATGAGCAGTTCTTC. Its translation is CASSSVQGNEQFF. The chain has TRBV7-3 and TRBJ2-1; D is possibly TRBD1 (5 bases). V lost 4 bases and J lost 6, with 10 bases in between. Germline V gene data show CDR1 as SGHTA and CDR2 as FQGTGA. The CDR3 totals 13 residues.

The chain links TRBV6-6 to TRBJ1-3, with 7 positions matching TRBD1. J lost 4 bases, V lost 5 bases, and 8 bases had no gene match. This CDR3 is built from 15 residues. Germline assignment: CDR1 MNHNY and CDR2 SVGAGI (reference sequence). The CDR3 DNA reads as TGTGCCAGCAGTGCCCAGGGGGGAGGAGGAAACACCATATATTTT. The encoded protein is CASSAQGGGGNTIYF.

The chain carries TRBV9 and TRBJ2-1; 10 bases line up with TRBD2. Losses at the gene ends were 4 bases for V and 9 bases for J; bases not matched to a gene: 10. CDR1 SGDLS and CDR2 YYNGEE come from the germline V gene. This CDR3 has 15 amino acids. Written as DNA, the CDR3 is TGTGCCAGCAGCCCAGCAAGCGGGAGGGCCTCTGAGCAGTTCTTC. Translation gives CASSPASGRASEQFF.

The rearrangement uses TRBV30 and TRBJ1-2, with a tentative D call TRBD1 (6 bases). Trimming shortened V by 0 bases and J by 8 bases, and 16 bases separated the two germline ends. CDR3 length: 14 amino acids. CDR1 and CDR2 from the germline V gene are GTSNPN and SVGIG (reference sequence). The CDR3 DNA follows: TGTGCCTGGAGTGTCGGGCAGGGGCGCGGGGGCTACACCTTC. It codes for CAWSVGQGRGGYTF. The full variable domain, its missing parts supplied by reference TRBV30 and TRBJ1-2, is SQTIHQWPATLVQPVGSPLSLECTVEGTSNPNLYWYRQAAGRGLQLLFYSVGIGQISSEVPQNLSASRPQDRQFILSSKKLLLSDSGFYLCAWSVGQGRGGYTFGSGTRLTVV.

The CDR3: CASNLGVYEQYF. In DNA, the CDR3 is TGTGCCAGCAACCTAGGGGTCTACGAGCAGTACTTC. The gene calls are TRBV6-1 and TRBJ2-7, with a weak D call TRBD1 (5 bases). Germline CDR1 reads MNHNS; CDR2 reads SASEGT. This CDR3 is 12 amino acids long. V was clipped by 7 bases and J by 3 bases, with 10 bases between them.

This chain links TRBV6-1 with TRBJ1-6, with D hard to call. This CDR3 has 14 amino acids. V was clipped by 6 bases and J by 1 base, with 7 bases between them. Per the germline V gene, CDR1 is MNHNS and CDR2 is SASEGT. The CDR3 protein is CASRDDSYNSPLHF. The CDR3 DNA reads TGTGCCAGCAGAGACGATTCCTATAATTCACCCCTCCACTTT.

The chain is built from TRBV7-2 and TRBJ1-2, with a possible D match to TRBD1 (5 bases). Germline V gene sequence: CDR1 SGHTA, CDR2 FQGNSA. The CDR3 covers 14 residues. The ends were cut back, 2 bases at V and 3 bases at J, with 10 bases in the middle. The CDR3 loop is CASSLKGQDYGYTF. In DNA form, the CDR3 reads TGTGCCAGCAGCTTAAAGGGGCAGGACTATGGCTACACCTTC.

The chain is built from TRBV23-1 and TRBJ1-2; weak D call: TRBD1 (5 bases). TRBV23-1 is annotated as an ORF whose role is uncertain. The V end lost 4 bases, the J end lost 4 bases, and 16 bases lay between the germline ends. The CDR3 has 15 residues. CDR3 in amino acids: CASSRSGRGAYGYTF. CDR3 bases: TGCGCCAGCAGTCGAAGTGGCCGTGGGGCCTATGGCTACACCTTC.

The rearrangement uses TRBV28 and TRBJ2-6, with 9 bases that match TRBD1. CDR1 and CDR2 from the germline V gene are MDHEN and SYDVKM. The CDR3 runs to 18 residues. Trimming took 5 bases from V and 0 from J; bases not matched to a gene: 8. In nucleotides, the CDR3 is TGTGCCAGCAGTCCCTCGACAGGGGGGAGCTCTGGGGCCAACGTCCTGACTTTC. Its translation is CASSPSTGGSSGANVLTF. Combining the CDR3 with reference TRBV28 and TRBJ2-6 gives the whole variable domain DVKVTQSSRYLVKRTGEKVFLECVQDMDHENMFWYRQDPGLGLRLIYFSYDVKMKEKGDIPEGYSVSREKKERFSLILESASTNQTSMYLCASSPSTGGSSGANVLTFGAGSRLTVL.

The chain joins TRBV7-2 to TRBJ1-2; D is ambiguous. CDR1 SGHTA and CDR2 FQGNSA come from the germline V gene. Between the trimmed V and J ends, which lost 2 bases and 6 bases, there was a span of 10 bases. The CDR3 is 13 amino acids. CDR3 protein: CASSLRAGDGYTF. For the CDR3, the DNA is TGTGCCAGCAGCTTAAGAGCAGGCGATGGCTACACCTTC.